The 28 T cell receptor beta chains in this list originate from one sample, sequenced in a study of identical twins. TCRdb itself ran the 5' RACE reads through MiXCR, one entry per CDR3 protein. This table holds under 300,000 distinct CDR3 sequences, roughly 13% found once. The same specimen was also included in a second study, on yellow fever vaccine responses in identical twins.

The sequenced material came from memory (CD45RO+) T cells sorted from blood. The receptors were sampled from a woman under 30 in good health.

At least ten counts were recorded for this clonotype. The V and J genes are TRBV5-1 and TRBJ2-1, with 11 bases lining up with TRBD1. The CDR3 sequence is 14 residues long. After removal of 5 bases from V and 7 bases from J, the junction contained 5 bases not matched to a gene. The germline V gene has CDR1 SGHRS and CDR2 YFSETQ. The CDR3 reads CASRPRDRGNEQFF. The CDR3, as DNA: TGCGCCAGCAGACCACGGGACAGGGGGAATGAGCAGTTCTTC.

This clonotype has ten or more counts. The chain couples TRBV5-1 to TRBJ2-1, with TRBD2 matching 10 bases. The V segment lost 1 base and the J segment 7 bases; nucleotides outside the gene matches: 5. CDR1 is SGHRS, CDR2 YFSETQ, per germline. The CDR3 is made up of 15 amino acids. The CDR3 sequence is CASSLLTSGENEQFF. The CDR3 region has the DNA TGCGCCAGCAGCTTGCTCACTAGCGGGGAGAATGAGCAGTTCTTC.

This clonotype was recorded many times. The gene calls are TRBV6-4 and TRBJ2-1, with D unresolved. Trimming removed 0 bases from V and 4 bases from J, with 10 bases in between. This CDR3 is built from 15 residues. In germline, CDR1 is MRHNA, CDR2 SNTAGT. The CDR3 loop is CASSDSAEGYNEQFF. As DNA, the CDR3 is TGTGCCAGCAGTGACTCTGCGGAAGGATACAATGAGCAGTTCTTC.

This clonotype was seen a few times. The rearrangement links TRBV27 to TRBJ2-2; 9 bases agree with TRBD2. CDR1 and CDR2 (germline): MNHEY, SMNVEV (reference sequence). The CDR3 sequence is 15 residues long. V gave up 2 bases and J gave up 4 bases; unmatched junction bases: 2. In DNA form, the CDR3 reads TGTGCCAGCAGTTTACTAGCGGGATCCACCGGGGAGCTGTTTTTT. Encoded protein: CASSLLAGSTGELFF.

The rearrangement links TRBV12-3 or TRBV12-4 to TRBJ2-1; 7 bases are a match to TRBD2. The J segment lost 4 bases and the V segment lost 3 bases, leaving 3 bases of the junction unmatched. This CDR3 is built from 14 residues. The CDR3 is CASSLLAAYNEQFF. The CDR3 DNA reads as TGTGCCAGCAGTTTGCTAGCGGCTTACAATGAGCAGTTCTTC.

The rearrangement uses TRBV6-1 and TRBJ1-5, with no clear D. The germline gives CDR1 MNHNS, CDR2 SASEGT. Between the trimmed V and J ends, which lost 4 bases and 3 bases, there was a span of 10 bases. The CDR3 has 14 amino acids. Written as DNA, the CDR3 is TGTGCCAGCAGTGCATGGGGTACCAATCAGCCCCAGCATTTT. Its protein product is CASSAWGTNQPQHF.

This clonotype occurred many times. V is TRBV12-3 or TRBV12-4 and J is TRBJ2-7; 10 nucleotides line up with TRBD2. The length of the CDR3 is 14 residues. Losses at the gene ends were 6 bases for V and 4 bases for J; bases not matched to a gene: 6. CDR3 in amino acids: CASRPSGGSYEQYF. DNA of the CDR3: TGTGCCAGCAGACCTAGCGGGGGCTCGTACGAGCAGTACTTC.

In this sample, this clonotype turned up a few times. This rearrangement joins TRBV27 to TRBJ1-5, with 9 bases fitting TRBD1. The CDR3 length is 18 residues. V was pared by 7 bases and J by 2 bases, with 15 bases of the junction left unmatched. Germline CDR1 MNHEY, CDR2 SMNVEV (reference sequence). The chain's CDR3 is CASIDEGGQGKGNQPQHF. Written as DNA, the CDR3 is TGTGCCAGCATTGACGAGGGGGGACAGGGAAAGGGCAATCAGCCCCAGCATTTT.

The chain has TRBV6-1 and TRBJ2-7, with 8 bases fitting TRBD2. The CDR3 loop spans 14 amino acids. V trimming: 4 bases; J trimming: 3 bases; junction bases outside the gene matches: 5. The germline gives CDR1 MNHNS, CDR2 SASEGT. The CDR3 reads CASSGLAGIYEQYF. For the CDR3, the DNA is TGTGCCAGCAGTGGGTTAGCGGGGATCTACGAGCAGTACTTC.

This clonotype was seen more than once but under ten times. V usage is TRBV7-2 and J usage is TRBJ2-3; 13 bases map to TRBD2. The ends lost 0 bases at V and 3 bases at J; junction bases unmatched: 3. Per germline, CDR1 SGHTA and CDR2 FQGNSA. The length of the CDR3 is 17 residues. As DNA, the CDR3 is TGTGCCAGCAGCTTAGCCGGGACTAGCGGGAAGACAGATACGCAGTATTTT. Its protein product is CASSLAGTSGKTDTQYF.

V gene TRBV7-8 combines with J gene TRBJ2-1, with 12 positions matching TRBD2. V lost 5 bases to trimming and J lost 11 bases; unmatched junction nucleotides: 7. CDR3 size: 14 residues. In germline, CDR1 is SGHVS, CDR2 FQNEAQ. In DNA, the CDR3 is TGTGCCAGCAGCCGGACTAGCGGGAACTCCCAGCAGTTCTTC. This translates into CASSRTSGNSQQFF.

The chain combines TRBV5-1 with TRBJ1-1; TRBD1 aligns across 7 bases. Germline V gene data show CDR1 as SGHRS and CDR2 as YFSETQ. The ends lost 4 bases at V and 4 bases at J; junction bases unmatched: 10. The CDR3 is 15 amino acids. CDR3 coding DNA: TGCGCCAGCAGCGCAATACAGGGGTGGGGCACTGAAGCTTTCTTT. Protein product: CASSAIQGWGTEAFF.

This clonotype was found a few times. The CDR3 DNA follows: TGTGCCAGCAGCCCCAAGGCAGAGTGGTCCTACAATGAGCAGTTCTTC. It is translated as CASSPKAEWSYNEQFF. The gene calls are TRBV11-2 and TRBJ2-1; D unclear. The CDR3 sequence is 16 residues long. Germline assignment: CDR1 SGHAT and CDR2 FQNNGV. The germline V and J ends were trimmed by 5 bases and 1 base, with 15 bases remaining between them.

This clonotype was picked up a small number of times. The V and J genes are TRBV6-2 or TRBV6-3 and TRBJ2-1, with 9 nucleotides matching TRBD2. V dropped 5 bases and J dropped 8; count of bases not matched to a gene: 19. The CDR3 consists of 18 residues. Germline V CDR1 and CDR2: MNHEY, SVGEGT. The CDR3 nucleotides read TGTGCCAGCAGTCTACGGGGGATACGTCGGGGACTAGCTTATGAGCAGTTCTTC. Its protein product is CASSLRGIRRGLAYEQFF.

This clonotype was seen a few times. The CDR3 region is CASSLGPGGASHYEQYF. CDR3 nucleotide sequence: TGTGCCAGCAGCTTAGGACCCGGTGGGGCCTCCCACTACGAGCAGTACTTC. The J gene is TRBJ2-7, the V gene TRBV11-2; D perhaps matches TRBD1 (5 bases). V was cut by 1 base and J by 3 bases, with 19 bases left in between. This CDR3 has 17 residues. Germline-derived CDR1 and CDR2 are SGHAT and FQNNGV.

This clonotype was counted many times. The chain has TRBV3-1 and TRBJ2-1; D possibly uses TRBD1 or TRBD2 (5 bases each). Germline V gene data show CDR1 as LGHDT and CDR2 as YNNKEL (reference sequence). Deletions cut 4 bases from V and 10 bases from J, with 11 bases between. The CDR3 sequence is 12 residues long. The CDR3 coding sequence is TGTGCCAGCAGCCTCGCCCGGGACGAGCAGTTCTTC. Residues: CASSLARDEQFF.

A few counts support this clonotype. The chain couples TRBV3-1 to TRBJ2-7; D not certain. CDR3 size: 13 residues. With 1 base removed from V and 0 bases from J, the gap between germline ends came to 4 bases. Germline V gene data show CDR1 as LGHDT and CDR2 as YNNKEL (reference sequence). The CDR3 DNA is TGTGCCAGCAGCCAAGCCGGCTCCTACGAGCAGTACTTC. Translation gives CASSQAGSYEQYF.

The CDR3 DNA follows: TGCGCCAGCAGCTTGGGGGGATTCACAGATACGCAGTATTTT. This gives the protein CASSLGGFTDTQYF. The V gene is TRBV5-1, the J gene TRBJ2-3; D uncertain. V lost 0 bases, J lost 2 bases, and 7 bases lay in between. CDR1 is SGHRS, CDR2 YFSETQ, per germline. This CDR3 is built from 14 residues.

This clonotype was seen ten or more times. CDR3 nucleotides: TGTGCCACCAGCAGAGCACGGACACGAAATGACTACGAGCAGTACTTC. Protein sequence: CATSRARTRNDYEQYF. The chain is built from TRBV15 and TRBJ2-7; tentatively, D is TRBD1 (5 bases). The CDR3 covers 16 residues. Trimming left V 1 base short and J 3 bases short, with 16 bases between. In germline, CDR1 is LNHNV, CDR2 YYDKDF (reference sequence).

A single count supports this clonotype. This chain links TRBV6-1 with TRBJ2-1, with 7 positions matching TRBD1. With V trimmed by 10 bases and J by 0 bases, 3 bases remained unmatched. Germline CDR1 MNHNS, CDR2 SASEGT. The CDR3 consists of 13 residues. The CDR3 is CATYRGSYNEQFF. The CDR3 DNA sequence: TGTGCCACTTACAGGGGCTCCTACAATGAGCAGTTCTTC.

This clonotype has a handful of counts. V usage is TRBV5-1 and J usage is TRBJ2-7; 9 bases agree with TRBD1. Germline V gene lookup returns CDR1 SGHRS and CDR2 YFSETQ. CDR3 length: 15 amino acids. V lost 3 bases to trimming and J lost 9 bases; unmatched junction nucleotides: 13. For the CDR3, the DNA is TGCGCCAGCAGCTCCTCCCCGGGACAGGGATTGGTGCAGTACTTC. Translation gives CASSSSPGQGLVQYF.

This chain uses TRBV9 with TRBJ1-5, with a tentative D call TRBD1 (6 bases). V gave up 0 bases and J gave up 4 bases, with 11 bases separating them. The CDR3 contains 15 residues. Germline V gene data show CDR1 as SGDLS and CDR2 as YYNGEE. CDR3 region: CASSVEGTGNQPQHF. The CDR3 DNA follows: TGTGCCAGCAGCGTAGAGGGAACAGGGAATCAGCCCCAGCATTTT.

The chain combines TRBV21-1 with TRBJ2-1; the table's D call, TRBD1, has no DNA check behind it. TRBV21-1 is deemed a pseudogene. The CDR3 has 13 residues. The CDR3 spells CASSKVWGYEQFF. CDR3 in DNA: TGTGCCAGCAGCAAAGTGTGGGGCTATGAGCAGTTCTTC.

This clonotype was detected a few times. The gene calls are TRBV30 and TRBJ2-7; the D gene is possibly TRBD1 (6 bases). CDR3 size: 12 residues. Germline values: CDR1 GTSNPN, CDR2 SVGIG (reference sequence). V was shortened by 5 bases and J by 7 bases, with 15 bases between the two germline ends. The CDR3 region has the DNA TGTGCCTGGCCCTTCCGGGACACGGAGCAGTACTTC. The encoded protein is CAWPFRDTEQYF.

This clonotype was picked up a small number of times. V and J are TRBV18 and TRBJ2-7; TRBD1 aligns across 7 bases. CDR3 length: 12 amino acids. CDR1 and CDR2 from the germline V gene are KGHSH and LQKENI. With 4 bases clipped from V and 6 bases from J, the junction kept 3 bases outside the gene matches. The CDR3 DNA reads as TGTGCCAGCTCACGCGACAGGGTCGAGCAGTACTTC. It is translated as CASSRDRVEQYF.

This clonotype was seen a few times. The chain links TRBV7-2 to TRBJ2-5; D assignment may be TRBD1 or TRBD2 (7 bases each). Trimming took off 6 bases at V and 0 bases at J, with 14 bases between the two ends. The germline CDR1 and CDR2 sequences are SGHTA and FQGNSA. The CDR3 has 15 residues. CDR3 in amino acids: CASSAGGGYQETQYF. CDR3 DNA sequence: TGTGCCAGCAGTGCAGGGGGGGGCTACCAAGAGACCCAGTACTTC.

This clonotype was seen at least ten times. The chain has TRBV6-2 or TRBV6-3 and TRBJ2-1; 10 bases agree with TRBD2. The CDR3 is 18 amino acids. CDR1 and CDR2 (germline): MNHEY, SVGEGT. Germline trimming cut 4 bases from V and 5 bases from J; bases unmatched to any gene: 14. The CDR3 DNA is TGTGCCAGCAGTTCATCCCCCCGAACTAGCGGGAAGGACAATGAGCAGTTCTTC. It is translated as CASSSSPRTSGKDNEQFF.

The genes are TRBV24-1 and TRBJ1-2; no reliable D call. The V and J ends lost 1 base and 4 bases respectively, with 6 bases between them. The germline V gene encodes CDR1 KGHDR and CDR2 SFDVKD. The CDR3 has 13 residues. CDR3 protein: CATSDLRGYGYTF. The CDR3, as DNA: TGTGCCACCAGTGATTTAAGAGGCTATGGCTACACCTTC.